A single sample is the source of the 20 T cell receptor beta chains below, sequenced in a study of cytomegalovirus exposure and HLA in healthy donors. Generated by immunoSEQ multiplex PCR, the TCRdb table keeps only in-frame clones and is missing some. The sample includes 200,000 to 250,000 clones, around 90% seen only once; the top ten take 2.9%. Material: PBMCs. The receptor source for this set is a woman aged 18-35 years in good health and CMV-seronegative.

This clone has just one count. The chain joins TRBV19 to TRBJ1-4; D is uncertain. Germline CDR1 reads LNHDA; CDR2 reads SQIVND (reference sequence). V lost 4 bases, J lost 8 bases, and 11 bases lay in between. The CDR3 totals 13 residues. The CDR3 region has the DNA TGTGCCAGTAGTACCCCCGTTGGCGAAAAACTGTTTTTT. It is translated as CASSTPVGEKLFF.

The sample holds one count of this clone. The rearrangement uses TRBV28 and TRBJ1-1; 8 bases align to TRBD1. The germline gives CDR1 MDHEN, CDR2 SYDVKM. J was trimmed by 4 bases and V by 5 bases; bases with no gene match: 6. This CDR3 is 14 amino acids long. The CDR3 sequence is CASSGTGSGTEAFF. DNA of the CDR3: TGTGCCAGCAGTGGGACAGGAAGTGGCACTGAAGCTTTCTTT.

The chain uses TRBV6-5 and TRBJ1-4; D uncertain. The CDR3 is 16 amino acids. Trimming took 3 bases from V and 6 from J, leaving 17 bases between them. Germline V gives CDR1 MNHEY, CDR2 SVGAGI. The CDR3 sequence: CASSYGLEQKDEKLFF. The CDR3 bases are TGTGCCAGCAGTTATGGGTTGGAGCAGAAGGATGAAAAACTGTTTTTT.

In its sample, this clone was seen a few times. The V gene is TRBV21-1, the J gene TRBJ2-7; the table names TRBD2, a call not compared with the DNA. TRBV21-1 counts as a pseudogene. The CDR3 covers 13 residues. The CDR3 coding sequence is TGTGCCAGCAAGACTAGCGGGGCCTACGAGCAGTACTTC. Its protein product is CASKTSGAYEQYF.

The V and J genes are TRBV2 and TRBJ1-1, with D unclear. Germline CDR1 is SNHLY and CDR2 is FYNNEI. This CDR3 comprises 12 residues. The V and J ends lost 8 bases and 5 bases respectively, with 12 bases between them. CDR3 loop: CASHPPGTEAFF. In nucleotides, the CDR3 is TGTGCCAGCCATCCCCCGGGGACTGAAGCTTTCTTT.

The rearrangement joins TRBV9 to TRBJ2-5; D unclear. The CDR3 extends over 14 amino acids. Germline V lookup: CDR1 SGDLS, CDR2 YYNGEE. The V end lost 0 bases, the J end lost 7 bases, and 13 bases lay between the germline ends. The CDR3 region has the DNA TGTGCCAGCAGCGTAGGCGGCAGTCGCGCGACCCAGTACTTC. Amino acid sequence: CASSVGGSRATQYF.

This clone was observed a few times. The chain uses TRBV5-8 and TRBJ1-2; the D is unclear. Germline CDR1 SGHTS, CDR2 YDEGEE. Trimming removed 6 bases from V and 7 bases from J, with 22 bases in between. There are 15 residues in the CDR3. Written as DNA, the CDR3 is TGTGCCAGCAACCCAACGCGGGGTAGAGGAGGTGGCTACACCTTC. Amino acids: CASNPTRGRGGGYTF.

The chain has TRBV6-1 and TRBJ1-3, with no clear D. The CDR3 has 13 residues. The V and J ends lost 2 bases and 0 bases respectively, with 2 bases between them. Germline lookup yields CDR1 MNHNS and CDR2 SASEGT. The CDR3 bases are TGTGCCAGCAGTGAACTCTCTGGAAACACCATATATTTT. Protein: CASSELSGNTIYF.

Here the CDR3 reads CASSLGREWAHGYTF. The CDR3 DNA sequence: TGTGCCAGCAGCTTAGGACGAGAATGGGCCCATGGCTACACCTTC. V gene TRBV11-2 combines with J gene TRBJ1-2; D remains ambiguous. V lost 1 base, J lost 6 bases, and 15 bases lay in between. This CDR3 comprises 15 residues. The germline V gene encodes CDR1 SGHAT and CDR2 FQNNGV.

The chain couples TRBV2 to TRBJ2-1, with 7 bases that match TRBD1. Germline V CDR1 and CDR2: SNHLY, FYNNEI. Trimming took 5 bases from V and 5 from J; bases not matched to a gene: 12. CDR3 length: 16 residues. CDR3 DNA sequence: TGTGCCAGCAGTCACAGGGGTCAGATGGGGAACAATGAGCAGTTCTTC. Its translation: CASSHRGQMGNNEQFF.

This clone is a singleton in its sample. The rearrangement uses TRBV5-4 and TRBJ2-5; 9 bases align to TRBD2. V was clipped by 3 bases and J by 2 bases; unmatched bases: 8. This CDR3 spans 16 amino acids. CDR1 and CDR2 (germline): SGHNT, YYREEE (reference sequence). The CDR3 loop is CASSSDPSGTQETQYF. The CDR3 DNA is TGTGCCAGCAGCTCCGATCCTAGCGGGACTCAAGAGACCCAGTACTTC.

CDR3 nucleotide sequence: TGTGCCAGCAGTTATGACAGCTACAATGAGCAGTTCTTC. Translating it yields CASSYDSYNEQFF. The chain uses TRBV27 and TRBJ2-1; a possible D gene is TRBD1 (5 bases). Germline CDR1 MNHEY, CDR2 SMNVEV (reference sequence). The CDR3 runs 13 residues. The V gene lost 4 bases and the J gene lost 3 bases, with 7 bases spanning the gap.

The chain links TRBV27 to TRBJ2-7; 11 bases map to TRBD2. Germline V gene sequence: CDR1 MNHEY, CDR2 SMNVEV (reference sequence). This CDR3 has 17 amino acids. V dropped 7 bases and J dropped 5; count of bases not matched to a gene: 16. The CDR3 is CASTPRGTSGRTHEQYF. CDR3 bases: TGTGCCAGCACCCCCCGCGGGACTAGCGGTCGAACCCACGAGCAGTACTTC.

This clone occurred once. This rearrangement joins TRBV2 to TRBJ1-2; 8 positions match TRBD1. Trimming took 7 bases from V and 8 from J; bases not matched to a gene: 15. The length of the CDR3 is 15 residues. Per the germline V gene, CDR1 is SNHLY and CDR2 is FYNNEI. The CDR3 loop is CASTITRGPLLGYTF. In DNA, the CDR3 is TGTGCCAGCACGATAACCAGGGGGCCGCTGCTGGGCTACACCTTC.

This rearrangement joins TRBV29-1 to TRBJ2-2, with D tentatively TRBD1 (6 bases). The CDR3 has 16 residues. The germline CDR1 and CDR2 sequences are SQVTM and ANQGSEA. With 6 bases removed from V and 3 bases from J, the gap between germline ends came to 20 bases. CDR3 nucleotides: TGCAGCGTCCATGAGGGGGAGTTTTTAGACACCGGGGAGCTGTTTTTT. Protein: CSVHEGEFLDTGELFF.

The rearrangement links TRBV2 to TRBJ1-5; D not resolved. The CDR3 extends over 15 amino acids. The germline V and J ends were trimmed by 2 bases and 6 bases, with 14 bases remaining between them. The germline gives CDR1 SNHLY, CDR2 FYNNEI. The CDR3 bases are TGTGCCAGCAGTGAAAATGGCAGGTATAGTCAGCCCCAGCATTTT. This gives the protein CASSENGRYSQPQHF.

The CDR3 nucleotides are TGCGCCAGCAGCTCGGGACAGGGGGCGCAAGGTTATGGCTACACCTTC. Translated, it gives CASSSGQGAQGYGYTF. The J gene is TRBJ1-2, the V gene TRBV5-1; 12 bases are a match to TRBD1. CDR3 size: 16 residues. Germline CDR1 reads SGHRS; CDR2 reads YFSETQ. The trim removed 3 bases at V and 5 bases at J, leaving 8 bases unmatched.

The rearrangement joins TRBV6-6 to TRBJ2-1; D remains ambiguous. The germline V and J ends were trimmed by 1 base and 12 bases, with 10 bases remaining between them. The germline CDR1 and CDR2 sequences are MNHNY and SVGAGI (reference sequence). The CDR3 has 12 amino acids. The CDR3 bases are TGTGCCAGCAGTTACTTCGCAGTGGTGCAGTTCTTC. Translating it yields CASSYFAVVQFF.

This clone was seen only once. The chain carries TRBV14 and TRBJ1-1; D remains ambiguous. The V gene's germline CDR1 is SGHDN and CDR2 FVKESK. This CDR3 has 11 residues. V was cut by 4 bases and J by 6 bases, with 6 bases left in between. The CDR3 reads CASSLVAEAFF. CDR3 sequence (DNA): TGTGCCAGCAGCCTTGTCGCTGAAGCTTTCTTT.

This chain uses TRBV29-1 with TRBJ2-4, with 9 bases identical to TRBD2. V dropped 0 bases and J dropped 9; count of bases not matched to a gene: 6. The CDR3 has 14 residues. Per the germline V gene, CDR1 is SQVTM and CDR2 is ANQGSEA. The CDR3 protein is CSVEEAGGPGIQYF. The CDR3 DNA follows: TGCAGCGTTGAAGAGGCGGGAGGGCCGGGCATTCAGTACTTC.